The 20 T cell receptor beta chains below all came from one sample that was sequenced in a study of patients and donors after allogeneic stem cell transplantation. TCRdb re-analysed the RT-PCR reads in MiXCR, keeping a single row per CDR3 protein. The sample yields more than 150,000 distinct CDR3 sequences, roughly 40% seen once. Sequencing was carried out using blood, either unsorted or a sorted T cell fraction (not recorded which). All receptors come from a human donor who was either an allogeneic HSCT recipient or a stem cell or donor lymphocyte infusion donor (not recorded which). It is not recorded whose cells these are; they may come from a transplant donor.

Concerning this clonotype: A single base separates this from a much larger clone, so it may be a read error. The V and J genes are TRBV28 and TRBJ2-7; D gene ambiguous. Germline V gene sequence: CDR1 MDHEN, CDR2 SYDVKM. This CDR3 region has 14 residues. The CDR3 coding sequence is TGTGCCAGCAGCGTCCTCCCTAAGACCTACGAGCGGTACTTC. The encoded protein is CASSVLPKTYERYF.

This sequence joins TRBV28 and TRBJ1-5; 10 positions agree with TRBD1. The germline V gene encodes CDR1 MDHEN and CDR2 SYDVKM. With 4 bases clipped from V and 2 bases from J, the junction kept 5 bases outside the gene matches. This CDR3 spans 16 amino acids. CDR3 sequence reads: CASSYTGTGGNQPQHF. As DNA, the CDR3 is TGTGCCAGCAGTTACACCGGGACAGGGGGCAATCAGCCCCAGCATTTT. Combining the CDR3 with reference TRBV28 and TRBJ1-5 gives the whole variable domain DVKVTQSSRYLVKRTGEKVFLECVQDMDHENMFWYRQDPGLGLRLIYFSYDVKMKEKGDIPEGYSVSREKKERFSLILESASTNQTSMYLCASSYTGTGGNQPQHFGDGTRLSIL.

This clonotype was found a few times. V and J are TRBV3-1 and TRBJ2-7; D not resolved. The CDR3 extends over 13 amino acids. CDR1 LGHDT and CDR2 YNNKEL come from the germline V gene (reference sequence). The V end was cut by 0 bases, the J end by 4 bases, with 7 bases between. CDR3 region: CASSQDPAYEQYF. CDR3 sequence (DNA): TGTGCCAGCAGCCAAGATCCGGCGTACGAGCAGTACTTC.

The chain recombines TRBV6-6 with TRBJ2-5, with D perhaps TRBD1 (7 bases). The germline V gene encodes CDR1 MNHNY and CDR2 SVGAGI (reference sequence). V was trimmed by 0 bases and J by 4 bases, leaving 15 bases between them. The CDR3 covers 16 residues. CDR3 region: CASSYSLRGDRETQYF. The CDR3 nucleotides read TGTGCCAGCAGTTACTCCCTCAGGGGGGATAGAGAGACCCAGTACTTC.

The J gene is TRBJ1-3, the V gene TRBV12-3 or TRBV12-4; weak D call: TRBD1 (6 bases). Trimming left V 2 bases short and J 1 base short, with 15 bases between. CDR3 length: 17 amino acids. The CDR3 region has the DNA TGTGCCAGCAGTTTAAGTCGTCAGGGGATTTCTGGAAACACCATATATTTT. Amino acids: CASSLSRQGISGNTIYF.

This rearrangement joins TRBV5-1 to TRBJ2-4; possibly TRBD2 for D (6 bases). CDR3 length: 17 amino acids. V dropped 0 bases and J dropped 0 bases, with 13 bases sitting between them. Germline loops: CDR1 SGHRS, CDR2 YFSETQ. The CDR3 DNA reads as TGCGCCAGCAGCTTGGCCCAAGCGGGCATAGCCAAAAACATTCAGTACTTC. Protein product: CASSLAQAGIAKNIQYF.

This chain uses TRBV29-1 with TRBJ2-5; tentatively, D is TRBD2 (6 bases). The V end was cut by 7 bases, the J end by 2 bases, with 11 bases between. Germline V gene data show CDR1 as SQVTM and CDR2 as ANQGSEA. The length of the CDR3 is 12 residues. DNA of the CDR3: TGCAGCGCCCAGGGACTTCAAGAGACCCAGTACTTC. Translating gives CSAQGLQETQYF.

The V and J genes are TRBV6-2 or TRBV6-3 and TRBJ2-3; no firm D call. The germline CDR1 and CDR2 sequences are MNHEY and SVGEGT. The V end lost 2 bases, the J end lost 6 bases, and 15 bases lay between the germline ends. This CDR3 region has 15 residues. CDR3: CASSYRTSLRDTQYF. The DNA of the CDR3 is TGTGCCAGCAGTTACCGGACCAGTCTTCGGGATACGCAGTATTTT.

This sequence joins TRBV9 and TRBJ1-2, with D perhaps TRBD1 (6 bases). Trimming left V 3 bases short and J 2 bases short, with 11 bases between. The germline V gene encodes CDR1 SGDLS and CDR2 YYNGEE. CDR3 length: 14 amino acids. As DNA, the CDR3 is TGTGCCAGCAGCGCCCGGGGGCCCAACTATGGCTACACCTTC. Its protein product is CASSARGPNYGYTF.

J is TRBJ2-1 and V is TRBV7-2, with no clear D. The CDR3 runs 14 residues. Germline lookup yields CDR1 SGHTA and CDR2 FQGNSA. Deletions cut 4 bases from V and 0 bases from J, with 7 bases between. The CDR3 nucleotides are TGTGCCAGCAGCTCTGCCCGCTCCTACAATGAGCAGTTCTTC. This sequence encodes CASSSARSYNEQFF.

The V gene is TRBV30, the J gene TRBJ1-2; weak D call: TRBD1 (5 bases). Germline lookup yields CDR1 GTSNPN and CDR2 SVGIG (reference sequence). V was cut by 0 bases and J by 8 bases, with 13 bases left in between. This CDR3 region has 13 residues. CDR3 coding DNA: TGTGCCTGGAGTGTAGAGACCACAGGAGGCTACACCTTC. This gives the protein CAWSVETTGGYTF.

This chain links TRBV7-8 with TRBJ2-1, with a tentative D call TRBD2 (6 bases). V was trimmed by 7 bases and J by 7 bases, leaving 11 bases between them. Germline loops: CDR1 SGHVS, CDR2 FQNEAQ. The CDR3 loop spans 12 amino acids. This chain's CDR3 is CASTQGGNEQFF. Written as DNA, the CDR3 is TGTGCCAGCACTCAGGGAGGAAATGAGCAGTTCTTC.

The V and J genes are TRBV30 and TRBJ1-4, with D perhaps TRBD1 (5 bases). The V and J ends lost 1 base and 4 bases respectively, with 13 bases between them. Germline V gene data show CDR1 as GTSNPN and CDR2 as SVGIG (reference sequence). The CDR3 is made up of 15 amino acids. The CDR3 DNA follows: TGTGCCTGGAGTGCTGAAGGGGTATATAATGAAAAACTGTTTTTT. Its protein product is CAWSAEGVYNEKLFF. Together with reference TRBV30 and TRBJ1-4, the CDR3 gives the full variable domain: SQTIHQWPATLVQPVGSPLSLECTVEGTSNPNLYWYRQAAGRGLQLLFYSVGIGQISSEVPQNLSASRPQDRQFILSSKKLLLSDSGFYLCAWSAEGVYNEKLFFGSGTQLSVL.

The rearrangement joins TRBV4-3 to TRBJ1-1, with TRBD1 matching 8 bases. Germline V gene sequence: CDR1 LGHNA, CDR2 YSLEER. This CDR3 is built from 16 residues. V lost 0 bases, J lost 4 bases, and 7 bases stayed unmatched. The CDR3 bases are TGCGCCAGCAGCCAAGATTTAAGGGACAGGATCACTGAAGCTTTCTTT. Its translation: CASSQDLRDRITEAFF.

This clonotype was counted between two and nine times. The genes are TRBV12-3 or TRBV12-4 and TRBJ1-2; 7 bases are a match to TRBD1. CDR3 length equals 13 residues. After removal of 7 bases from V and 4 bases from J, the junction contained 6 bases not matched to a gene. In DNA, the CDR3 is TGTGCCAGCAACCACGGGACAGCCTATGGCTACACCTTC. Protein: CASNHGTAYGYTF.

This clonotype was seen only a few times. The chain couples TRBV29-1 to TRBJ2-3; 15 nucleotides line up with TRBD2. Germline V gives CDR1 SQVTM, CDR2 ANQGSEA. V lost 7 bases, J lost 5 bases, and 10 bases stayed unmatched. The CDR3 consists of 16 residues. The CDR3 region has the DNA TGCAGCGCTGCCGCGGGACTAGCGGGAGGAGGAGATACGCAGTATTTT. This gives the protein CSAAAGLAGGGDTQYF.

In DNA, the CDR3 is TGTGCCAGCAGCGTAGGAGGCAATCAAGAGACCCAGTACTTC. Translation: CASSVGGNQETQYF. The chain couples TRBV9 to TRBJ2-5, with unresolved D. V lost 0 bases and J lost 2, with 8 bases in between. Germline V gene lookup returns CDR1 SGDLS and CDR2 YYNGEE. The CDR3 totals 14 residues.

This clonotype was found a few times. The rearrangement links TRBV6-2 or TRBV6-3 to TRBJ2-2; D remains ambiguous. The germline V and J ends were trimmed by 10 bases and 7 bases, with 13 bases remaining between them. CDR1 and CDR2 from the germline V gene are MNHEY and SVGEGT. The CDR3 loop spans 12 amino acids. CDR3 protein: CATRLGVGELFF. The DNA of the CDR3 is TGTGCCACCCGCCTGGGCGTCGGGGAGCTGTTTTTT.

The V call is TRBV12-3 or TRBV12-4, the J call TRBJ2-1; no firm D call. This CDR3 region has 15 residues. The germline V and J ends were trimmed by 1 base and 3 bases, with 10 bases remaining between them. The CDR3 DNA reads TGTGCCAGCAGTTTAGTCGGTCTGGACTACAATGAGCAGTTCTTC. Residues: CASSLVGLDYNEQFF.

In its sample, this clonotype was seen a few times. The gene calls are TRBV7-9 and TRBJ1-1; D may be TRBD1 (6 bases). Trimming pared 1 base from V and 3 bases from J, leaving 15 bases between. The CDR3 is 16 residues long. CDR1 SEHNR and CDR2 FQNEAQ come from the germline V gene (reference sequence). CDR3 nucleotide sequence: TGTGCCAGCAGCTTAGACTTTACAGGGAGGTACACTGAAGCTTTCTTT. Its translation is CASSLDFTGRYTEAFF. Variable domain in full (rest from reference TRBV7-9 and TRBJ1-1): DTGVSQNPRHKITKRGQNVTFRCDPISEHNRLYWYRQTLGQGPEFLTYFQNEAQLEKSRLLSDRFSAERPKGSFSTLEIQRTEQGDSAMYLCASSLDFTGRYTEAFFGQGTRLTVV.